The 29 T cell receptor beta chains below all came from one sample that was sequenced in a study of Graves' ophthalmopathy and Graves' hyperthyroidism. From RNA, the CDR3 regions of TCR beta chains were amplified and sequenced. HTBI primers primed a first-round RT-PCR, and a second-round multiplex PCR followed. TCRdb fed the multiplex PCR reads into MiXCR, producing one record per CDR3 protein. The sample has more than 300,000 distinct CDR3 sequences, 17% seen once. Sequenced input: peripheral blood. These receptors were obtained from an adult woman with stable Graves' hyperthyroidism.

The table lists this clonotype with many counts. V usage is TRBV30 and J usage is TRBJ1-2; unclear D gene. The CDR3 runs 12 residues. Trimming took 4 bases from V and 3 from J, leaving 9 bases between them. Germline V gives CDR1 GTSNPN, CDR2 SVGIG (reference sequence). Written as DNA, the CDR3 is TGTGCCTGGATGCGCTCGGACTATGGCTACACCTTC. Translating it yields CAWMRSDYGYTF.

The V and J genes are TRBV29-1 and TRBJ2-7; 10 nucleotides line up with TRBD2. The CDR3 sequence is 14 residues long. Trimming took 7 bases from V and 2 from J; bases not matched to a gene: 8. Germline V gene lookup returns CDR1 SQVTM and CDR2 ANQGSEA. CDR3 DNA sequence: TGCAGCGGACGGGCTAGCGGGAGAACCTACGAGCAGTACTTC. As protein: CSGRASGRTYEQYF.

This clonotype came up a few times. CDR3 residues: CSASKGRINNSPLHF. CDR3 DNA: TGCAGTGCTTCCAAGGGGCGGATTAATAATTCACCCCTCCACTTT. The chain links TRBV20-1 to TRBJ1-6; D is possibly TRBD1 (5 bases). Germline V CDR1 and CDR2: DFQATT, SNEGSKA (reference sequence). The CDR3 runs to 15 residues. The germline V and J ends were trimmed by 5 bases and 5 bases, with 16 bases remaining between them.

This clonotype was seen only a few times. A much larger clone lies a single base off, so this may be a read error. This rearrangement joins TRBV20-1 to TRBJ2-2, with 8 bases lining up with TRBD1. The germline gives CDR1 DFQATT, CDR2 SNEGSKA (reference sequence). The CDR3 is made up of 14 amino acids. Trimming took 6 bases from V and 3 from J; bases not matched to a gene: 6. The CDR3 DNA follows: TGCAGTGCCCCCTGGACAGGGCACACCGGGGAGCTGTTTTTT. As protein: CSAPWTGHTGELFF.

This clonotype was recorded a few times. The V and J genes are TRBV3-1 and TRBJ1-1, with D unresolved. The germline gives CDR1 LGHDT, CDR2 YNNKEL (reference sequence). Trimming removed 8 bases at V and 5 bases at J, with 21 bases between. The CDR3 length is 15 residues. The CDR3 reads CASGSMEGLGTEAFF. As DNA, the CDR3 is TGTGCCAGCGGTAGTATGGAGGGTTTGGGAACTGAAGCTTTCTTT.

This clonotype was observed a few times. The chain links TRBV12-3 or TRBV12-4 to TRBJ2-5; TRBD1 aligns across 8 bases. The ends lost 4 bases at V and 6 bases at J; junction bases unmatched: 4. This CDR3 region has 13 residues. CDR3 sequence: CASSSDREKTQYF. Here the CDR3 DNA reads TGTGCCAGCAGTTCGGACAGGGAGAAGACCCAGTACTTC.

The chain couples TRBV6-1 to TRBJ1-1, with 9 bases that match TRBD1. Germline CDR1 MNHNS, CDR2 SASEGT. The trim removed 7 bases at V and 0 bases at J, leaving 3 bases unmatched. The CDR3 totals 14 residues. The DNA for the CDR3 is TGTGCCAGCAACGGACAGGGGCTGAACACTGAAGCTTTCTTT. It encodes CASNGQGLNTEAFF.

This clonotype was seen many times. The chain carries TRBV28 and TRBJ1-1; tentatively, D is TRBD1 (6 bases). Trimming stripped 1 base from V and 2 bases from J, with 11 bases between. The V gene's germline CDR1 is MDHEN and CDR2 SYDVKM. The CDR3 length is 15 residues. This chain's CDR3 is CASSLSGQTNTEAFF. In DNA, the CDR3 is TGTGCCAGCAGTTTATCGGGACAAACTAACACTGAAGCTTTCTTT.

The J gene is TRBJ1-5, the V gene TRBV28, with TRBD1 matching 7 bases. V gave up 1 base and J gave up 7 bases; unmatched junction bases: 7. Germline-derived CDR1 and CDR2 are MDHEN and SYDVKM. This CDR3 spans 15 amino acids. The CDR3: CASSLSGQASQPQHF. CDR3 in DNA: TGTGCCAGCAGTTTATCCGGACAGGCGTCCCAGCCCCAGCATTTT.

In its sample, this clonotype was seen a few times. This chain joins TRBV3-1 and TRBJ1-1; D unclear. The CDR3 is 13 residues long. The V end lost 1 base, the J end lost 6 bases, and 9 bases lay between the germline ends. CDR1 and CDR2 from the germline V gene are LGHDT and YNNKEL (reference sequence). The CDR3 spells CASSQVPGAEAFF. CDR3 nucleotide sequence: TGTGCCAGCAGCCAAGTTCCTGGGGCTGAAGCTTTCTTT.

This clonotype was counted at least ten times. This chain joins TRBV6-2 or TRBV6-3 and TRBJ2-5; TRBD1 agrees at 7 bases. This CDR3 is built from 15 residues. Germline-derived CDR1 and CDR2 are MNHEY and SVGEGT. The V segment lost 5 bases and the J segment 3 bases; nucleotides outside the gene matches: 9. CDR3 sequence: CASSPWDRREETQYF. The CDR3 DNA reads as TGTGCCAGCAGTCCCTGGGACAGACGAGAAGAGACCCAGTACTTC.

This clonotype was found many times. The chain carries TRBV2 and TRBJ1-2; no definite D call. Germline V gene sequence: CDR1 SNHLY, CDR2 FYNNEI. The CDR3 covers 14 residues. Trimming stripped 3 bases from V and 4 bases from J, with 12 bases between. The CDR3: CASSDGSVGYGYTF. CDR3 sequence (DNA): TGTGCCAGCAGTGATGGGTCGGTGGGCTATGGCTACACCTTC.

In this sample, this clonotype turned up a few times. J is TRBJ1-5 and V is TRBV19; D is ambiguous. Per germline, CDR1 LNHDA and CDR2 SQIVND (reference sequence). The CDR3 contains 15 residues. V dropped 2 bases and J dropped 0 bases, with 8 bases sitting between them. CDR3 sequence: CASSISANSNQPQHF. The CDR3 region has the DNA TGTGCCAGTAGTATATCTGCGAATAGCAATCAGCCCCAGCATTTT. Looking up the rest from reference TRBV19 and TRBJ1-5 gives the full variable domain: DGGITQSPKYLFRKEGQNVTLSCEQNLNHDAMYWYRQDPGQGLRLIYYSQIVNDFQKGDIAEGYSVSREKKESFPLTVTSAQKNPTAFYLCASSISANSNQPQHFGDGTRLSIL.

This clonotype has ten or more counts. This rearrangement joins TRBV6-5 to TRBJ1-5; no firm D call. Trimming shortened V by 0 bases and J by 3 bases, and 6 bases separated the two germline ends. The CDR3 covers 14 residues. Per the germline V gene, CDR1 is MNHEY and CDR2 is SVGAGI. CDR3 nucleotides: TGTGCCAGCAGTTACTCGCACCCCAATCAGCCCCAGCATTTT. Translating it yields CASSYSHPNQPQHF.

This clonotype was seen at least ten times. Germline is not matched at one junction end, which may reflect a read error. The J gene is TRBJ2-7, the V gene TRBV7-8; 9 bases are shared with TRBD2. The CDR3 runs to 15 residues. Germline V gives CDR1 SGHVS, CDR2 FQNEAQ. The CDR3 region is CASSYRLAEHYVQYF. The DNA of the CDR3 is TGTGCCAGCAGCTACCGACTAGCGGAGCACTACGTGCAGTACTTC.

Many counts were recorded for this clonotype. The chain recombines TRBV9 with TRBJ1-1; the match to TRBD1 covers 10 bases. J lost 5 bases, V lost 4 bases, and 5 bases had no gene match. The CDR3 has 14 residues. CDR1 SGDLS and CDR2 YYNGEE come from the germline V gene. CDR3 region: CASSPRTGGTEAFF. The CDR3 bases are TGTGCCAGCAGCCCAAGGACAGGGGGAACTGAAGCTTTCTTT.

CDR3 DNA sequence: TGTGCCAGCAGTTCGGGACAGGGCGGGGAGGACGAGCAGTACTTC. Its translation: CASSSGQGGEDEQYF. The chain uses TRBV6-5 and TRBJ2-7; 9 nucleotides line up with TRBD1. Germline CDR1 reads MNHEY; CDR2 reads SVGAGI. With 4 bases clipped from V and 5 bases from J, the junction kept 9 bases outside the gene matches. The CDR3 sequence is 15 residues long.

This clonotype was detected ten times or more. The chain couples TRBV7-9 to TRBJ1-1; 11 positions match TRBD1. V shed 5 bases, J shed 5 bases, and the junction held 7 bases outside the gene matches. The CDR3 is 15 amino acids. Germline-derived CDR1 and CDR2 are SEHNR and FQNEAQ (reference sequence). The CDR3 DNA reads TGTGCCAGCAGCAACCGGGACAGGGGGAGTACTGAAGCTTTCTTT. Its translation: CASSNRDRGSTEAFF. The complete variable domain, with remaining parts taken from reference TRBV7-9 and TRBJ1-1, reads DTGVSQNPRHKITKRGQNVTFRCDPISEHNRLYWYRQTLGQGPEFLTYFQNEAQLEKSRLLSDRFSAERPKGSFSTLEIQRTEQGDSAMYLCASSNRDRGSTEAFFGQGTRLTVV.

This clonotype was seen only a few times. The rearrangement links TRBV9 to TRBJ1-1, with TRBD1 matching over 11 bases. The V gene end was trimmed by 3 bases and the J gene end by 5 bases; junction bases not matched to a gene: 9. The CDR3 is 16 amino acids. Germline CDR1 SGDLS, CDR2 YYNGEE. CDR3 coding DNA: TGTGCCAGCAGCGCACGAGGACAGGGGGCGAGTACTGAAGCTTTCTTT. Its protein is CASSARGQGASTEAFF.

Ten or more counts support this clonotype. The CDR3 sequence is CASSSIPPNGSSKTQYF. DNA of the CDR3: TGTGCCAGCAGCTCTATACCCCCTAACGGGAGTTCGAAGACCCAGTACTTC. The chain is built from TRBV7-6 and TRBJ2-5; a possible D gene is TRBD2 (6 bases). Germline V gene data show CDR1 as SGHVS and CDR2 as FNYEAQ. This CDR3 spans 17 amino acids. V gave up 4 bases and J gave up 6 bases, with 24 bases separating them.

This clonotype was counted ten times or more. The V call is TRBV6-4, the J call TRBJ1-2, with 9 bases that match TRBD1. The junction had 9 bases not matched to a gene; V was cut back by 6 bases and J by 1 base. CDR1 and CDR2 (germline): MRHNA, SNTAGT. There are 16 residues in the CDR3. The chain's CDR3 is CASRAHGTGNNYGYTF. The CDR3 coding sequence is TGTGCCAGCAGAGCACATGGGACAGGGAATAACTATGGCTACACCTTC.

Ten or more counts support this clonotype. The chain uses TRBV19 and TRBJ1-1, with D uncertain. Trimming took off 4 bases at V and 1 base at J, with 10 bases between the two ends. CDR1 is LNHDA and CDR2 is SQIVND in the germline V gene (reference sequence). There are 14 residues in the CDR3. The CDR3, as DNA: TGTGCCAGTAGTAAGTACTTGACGAACACTGAAGCTTTCTTT. It codes for CASSKYLTNTEAFF.

This clonotype was seen many times. V is TRBV6-1 and J is TRBJ1-1; 9 nucleotides line up with TRBD1. In germline, CDR1 is MNHNS, CDR2 SASEGT. This CDR3 contains 17 residues. With 5 bases clipped from V and 1 base from J, the junction kept 11 bases outside the gene matches. This chain's CDR3 is CASSKPDRGDWNTEAFF. The CDR3 nucleotides are TGTGCCAGCAGTAAGCCGGACAGGGGCGACTGGAACACTGAAGCTTTCTTT.

This clonotype was observed many times. V gene TRBV27 combines with J gene TRBJ2-7, with 10 bases that match TRBD2. The length of the CDR3 is 13 residues. Germline V CDR1 and CDR2: MNHEY, SMNVEV (reference sequence). V dropped 6 bases and J dropped 11; count of bases not matched to a gene: 10. In DNA form, the CDR3 reads TGTGCCAGCAGACTGCATATAGCGGGAGGAGAGTACTTC. Translating gives CASRLHIAGGEYF.

The CDR3 reads CSAGRQATRELFF. CDR3 nucleotide sequence: TGCAGTGCTGGAAGACAGGCTACCCGTGAGCTGTTTTTT. The chain is built from TRBV20-1 and TRBJ2-2; D is perhaps TRBD1 (6 bases). The germline V and J ends were trimmed by 5 bases and 11 bases, with 18 bases remaining between them. The germline gives CDR1 DFQATT, CDR2 SNEGSKA (reference sequence). CDR3 length: 13 residues.

With regard to this clonotype: This could be a read error, since a much larger clone is one nucleotide away. V gene TRBV7-8 combines with J gene TRBJ1-2; 7 positions match TRBD1. The CDR3 contains 15 residues. Looked up from germline, CDR1 is SGHVS and CDR2 is FQNEAQ. In DNA, the CDR3 is TGTGCCAGCATCTTAGAAGTGGGACAGAGCTATGGCTACACCTTC. Amino acids: CASILEVGQSYGYTF.

This clonotype was detected many times. J is TRBJ1-2 and V is TRBV30, with unresolved D. The V end lost 4 bases, the J end lost 4 bases, and 13 bases lay between the germline ends. The CDR3 extends over 13 amino acids. Looked up from germline, CDR1 is GTSNPN and CDR2 is SVGIG (reference sequence). CDR3 DNA: TGTGCCTGGACGCAGGACGGACTCTATGGCTACACCTTC. This codes for CAWTQDGLYGYTF. Full variable domain (outside the CDR3, taken from reference TRBV30 and TRBJ1-2): SQTIHQWPATLVQPVGSPLSLECTVEGTSNPNLYWYRQAAGRGLQLLFYSVGIGQISSEVPQNLSASRPQDRQFILSSKKLLLSDSGFYLCAWTQDGLYGYTFGSGTRLTVV.

This clonotype was recorded at least ten times. The rearrangement joins TRBV7-3 to TRBJ2-7; a weak D match, TRBD1 (6 bases). Germline CDR1 SGHTA, CDR2 FQGTGA. The CDR3 is made up of 13 amino acids. V lost 4 bases and J lost 6, with 13 bases in between. Written as DNA, the CDR3 is TGTGCCAGCAGCTACGAGCCACAGGGCGAGCAGTACTTC. This codes for CASSYEPQGEQYF.

The chain is built from TRBV12-3 or TRBV12-4 and TRBJ1-2, with a tentative D call TRBD1 (5 bases). The V end lost 6 bases, the J end lost 0 bases, and 14 bases lay between the germline ends. CDR3 length: 15 amino acids. CDR3 bases: TGTGCCAGCAGCAAAGGGCAGGGAACTAACTATGGCTACACCTTC. Translation gives CASSKGQGTNYGYTF.